The present TCR beta chain was sequenced within a study of T-cell reconstitution after alpha-beta-depleted transplantation in children. This clonotype showed up just a few times. V was trimmed by 2 bases and J by 4 bases, leaving 12 bases between them. Germline V lookup: CDR1 SGHKS, CDR2 YYEKEE (reference sequence). The CDR3 contains 14 residues. Unique molecular identifiers were built into the TCRbeta library. TCRdb re-derived calls from the PCR reads in MiXCR, one entry per CDR3 protein. Of under 450,000 distinct CDR3 sequences in the sample, 10% to 15% were seen once. Sample: PBMCs, taken from the stem cell graft. This receptor was identified in a human donor who donated a stem cell graft to a child with Fanconi anemia. The rearrangement links TRBV5-5 to TRBJ1-2; D ambiguous. For the CDR3, the DNA is TGTGCCAGCAGCTTACAGACCCTCGGCTATGGCTACACCTTC. Translation gives CASSLQTLGYGYTF. Together with reference TRBV5-5 and TRBJ1-2, the CDR3 gives the full variable domain: DAGVTQSPTHLIKTRGQQVTLRCSPISGHKSVSWYQQVLGQGPQFIFQYYEKEERGRGNFPDRFSARQFPNYSSELNVNALLLGDSALYLCASSLQTLGYGYTFGSGTRLTVV.